This paragraph covers one T cell receptor (beta chain) sequence. Its target is unknown. The entry originates in a study of T cells in Graves' hyperthyroidism and ophthalmopathy. Patients aged 18 to 65 had newly diagnosed hyperthyroidism lasting under 2 months. Exclusion of a patient resulted from uncontrolled infection, other autoimmune disease, pregnancy or lactation. Whole-study results and caveats: Most thyroid clonotypes that were expanded above 0.001 also turned up in blood.

RNA transcripts served as the template for amplifying TCR beta CDR3 regions. Researchers ran a first-round RT-PCR on the TCR CDR3 using the HTBI primer set. TCRdb processed the multiplex PCR reads anew with MiXCR; each CDR3 protein has one entry. The profile shows about 350,000 distinct CDR3 sequences, approximately 13% of them singletons. The source of this sequence is a woman in her 30s with Graves' hyperthyroidism. Material: blood.

CDR3 sequence reads: CATQSQGQRNTGELFF. In DNA, the CDR3 is TGTGCCACCCAAAGCCAAGGACAGAGGAACACCGGGGAGCTGTTTTTT. The chain recombines TRBV25-1 with TRBJ2-2, with a possible D match to TRBD1 (6 bases). The CDR3 sequence is 16 residues long. Deletions cut 10 bases from V and 1 base from J, with 19 bases between. Germline assignment: CDR1 MGHDK and CDR2 SYGVNS.